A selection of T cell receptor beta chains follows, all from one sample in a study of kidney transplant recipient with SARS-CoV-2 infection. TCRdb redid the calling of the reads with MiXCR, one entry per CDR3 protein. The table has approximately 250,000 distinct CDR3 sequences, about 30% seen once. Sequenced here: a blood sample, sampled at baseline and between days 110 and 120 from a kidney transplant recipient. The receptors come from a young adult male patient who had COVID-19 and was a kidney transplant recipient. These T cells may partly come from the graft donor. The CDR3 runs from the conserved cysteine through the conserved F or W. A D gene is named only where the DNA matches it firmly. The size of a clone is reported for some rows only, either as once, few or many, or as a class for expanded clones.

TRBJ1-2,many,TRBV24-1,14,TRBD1,CATSETGGNYGYTF,TGTGCCACCAGTGAAACAGGGGGCAACTATGGCTACACCTTC
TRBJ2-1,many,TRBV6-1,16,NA,CASSETRDNPYNEQFF,TGTGCCAGCAGTGAAACCCGGGACAACCCGTACAATGAGCAGTTCTTC
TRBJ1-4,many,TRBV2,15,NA,CASTLPPGGNEKLFF,TGTGCCAGCACCCTCCCCCCTGGGGGCAATGAAAAACTGTTTTTT
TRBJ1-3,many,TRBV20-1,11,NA,CSARVRNTIYF,TGCAGTGCTAGAGTACGAAACACCATATATTTT
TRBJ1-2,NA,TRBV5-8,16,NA,CASQKPHPRKTYDYTF,TGTGCCAGCCAAAAGCCTCATCCACGAAAGACCTATGACTACACCTTC
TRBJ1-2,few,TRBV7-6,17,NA,CASSTEIESRKTYGYTF,TGTGCCAGCAGCACGGAAATTGAATCTCGAAAGACCTATGGCTACACCTTC
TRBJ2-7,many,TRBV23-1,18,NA,CASSPYPRDIPFTYEQYF,TGCGCCAGCAGTCCTTACCCGAGGGACATTCCCTTCACCTACGAGCAGTACTTC
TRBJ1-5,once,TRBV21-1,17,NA,CASRGTEAPKSNQPQHF,TGTGCCAGCAGAGGGACAGAGGCCCCTAAGAGCAATCAGCCCCAGCATTTT
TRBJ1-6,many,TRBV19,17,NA,CASSIRDGQYYNSPLHF,TGTGCCAGTAGTATTCGGGACGGACAGTACTATAATTCACCCCTCCACTTT
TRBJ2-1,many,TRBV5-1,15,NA,CASSLQLSSYNEQFF,TGCGCCAGCAGCTTGCAACTGAGCTCCTACAATGAGCAGTTCTTC
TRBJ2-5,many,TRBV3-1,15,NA,CASSQQGVVHETQYF,TGTGCCAGCAGCCAACAGGGAGTTGTCCATGAGACCCAGTACTTC
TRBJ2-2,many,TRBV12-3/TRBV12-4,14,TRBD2,CASSGLAVAGELFF,TGTGCCAGCAGTGGACTAGCCGTAGCAGGGGAGCTGTTTTTT
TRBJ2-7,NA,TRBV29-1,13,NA,CSVTLAGRYEQYF,TGCAGCGTCACCCTCGCGGGCCGCTACGAGCAGTACTTC
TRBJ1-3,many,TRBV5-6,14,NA,CASSQIGTGNTIYF,TGTGCCAGCAGCCAGATCGGGACGGGAAACACCATATATTTT
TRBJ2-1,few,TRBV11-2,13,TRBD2,CASSLGRGREQFF,TGTGCCAGCAGCTTAGGGCGGGGGAGGGAGCAGTTCTTC
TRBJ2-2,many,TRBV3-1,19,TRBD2,CASSQEALAGDLNTGELFF,TGTGCCAGCAGCCAAGAAGCCCTAGCGGGGGACCTGAACACCGGGGAGCTGTTTTTT
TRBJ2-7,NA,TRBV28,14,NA,CAGNLWGRVHEQYF,TGTGCCGGCAATTTATGGGGCAGGGTTCACGAGCAGTACTTC
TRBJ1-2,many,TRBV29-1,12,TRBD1,CSVRGVGYGYTF,TGCAGCGTCAGGGGGGTAGGGTATGGCTACACCTTC
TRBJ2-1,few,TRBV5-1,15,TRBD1,CASSLLPGQNNEQFF,TGCGCCAGCAGCTTATTACCGGGACAGAACAATGAGCAGTTCTTC
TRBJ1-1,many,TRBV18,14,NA,CASSPEGLNTEAFF,TGTGCCAGCTCACCCGAGGGTTTGAACACTGAAGCTTTCTTT
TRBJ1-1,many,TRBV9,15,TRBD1,CASSVAPGQGTEAFF,TGTGCCAGCAGCGTCGCCCCGGGACAGGGCACTGAAGCTTTCTTT
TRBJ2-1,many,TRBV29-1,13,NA,CSAGTSGYNEQFF,TGCAGCGCCGGGACCTCCGGTTACAATGAGCAGTTCTTC
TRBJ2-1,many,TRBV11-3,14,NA,CASSPPLRSNEQFF,TGTGCCAGCAGCCCTCCGCTGCGTAGCAATGAGCAGTTCTTC
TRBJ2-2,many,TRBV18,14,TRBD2,CASSNGRGTGELFF,TGTGCCAGCTCGAACGGGAGGGGCACCGGGGAGCTGTTTTTT
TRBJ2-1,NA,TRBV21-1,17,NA,CANSKLLPAGSTREQFF,TGTGCCAACAGCAAACTCCTACCAGCGGGCTCAACCCGGGAGCAGTTCTTC
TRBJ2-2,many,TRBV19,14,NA,CASSIRVNTGELFF,TGTGCCAGTAGTATTAGGGTGAACACCGGGGAGCTGTTTTTT
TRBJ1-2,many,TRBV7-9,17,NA,CASSVRPYHGKTYGYTF,TGTGCCAGCAGCGTACGGCCATACCATGGAAAGACCTATGGCTACACCTTC
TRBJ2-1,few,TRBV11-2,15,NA,CASSWGSVAVDEQFF,TGTGCCAGCAGCTGGGGGTCGGTCGCCGTCGATGAGCAGTTCTTC
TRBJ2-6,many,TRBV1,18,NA,CTSRWWGLCTSRANVLTF,TGCACCAGCAGGTGGTGGGGTTTGTGCACAAGTCGGGCCAACGTCCTGACTTTC
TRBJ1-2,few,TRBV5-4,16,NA,CASMICVPGKTYGYTF,TGTGCCAGCATGATTTGCGTACCAGGAAAGACCTATGGCTACACCTTC
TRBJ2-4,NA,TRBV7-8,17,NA,CASSSGTSGVAKNIQYF,TGTGCCAGCAGTTCCGGGACCTCGGGAGTGGCCAAAAACATTCAGTACTTC
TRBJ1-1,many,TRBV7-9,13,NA,CASSLGGGAEAFF,TGTGCCAGCAGCTTAGGAGGGGGAGCAGAAGCTTTCTTT
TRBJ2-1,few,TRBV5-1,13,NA,CASSWRGYNEQFF,TGCGCCAGCAGCTGGCGGGGATACAATGAGCAGTTCTTC
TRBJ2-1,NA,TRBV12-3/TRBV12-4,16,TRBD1,CASSVGTASSYNEQFF,TGTGCCAGCAGCGTCGGGACAGCGAGCTCCTACAATGAGCAGTTCTTC
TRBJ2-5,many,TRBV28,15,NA,CASRSLQGGQETQYF,TGTGCCAGCAGATCCCTCCAGGGGGGCCAAGAGACCCAGTACTTC
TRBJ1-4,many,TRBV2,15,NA,CASSEAAGSNEKLFF,TGTGCCAGCAGTGAAGCGGCAGGGAGTAATGAAAAACTGTTTTTT
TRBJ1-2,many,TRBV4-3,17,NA,CASSGPRGRRKTYGYTF,TGCGCCAGCAGCGGACCGCGAGGACGTCGAAAGACCTATGGCTACACCTTC
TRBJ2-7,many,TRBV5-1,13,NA,CASSLRTDYEQYF,TGCGCCAGCAGCTTAAGGACGGACTACGAGCAGTACTTC
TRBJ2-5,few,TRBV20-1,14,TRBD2,CSASISGGQETQYF,TGCAGTGCTAGTATAAGCGGGGGACAAGAGACCCAGTACTTC
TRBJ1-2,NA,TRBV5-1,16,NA,CASETESVRKTYGYTF,TGCGCCAGCGAAACCGAATCGGTTCGAAAGACCTATGGCTACACCTTC
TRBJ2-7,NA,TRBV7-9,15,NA,CASSSWTVSTYEKCF,TGTGCCAGCAGCTCCTGGACAGTCTCCACCTACGAGAAGTGCTTC